A selection of T cell receptor beta chains follows, all from one sample in a study of vaccination and CD4 T cells after COVID-19. What these receptors recognize is not known. MiXCR, applied by TCRdb to the PCR reads, yields one record per CDR3 protein. The sample carries roughly 19,000 distinct CDR3 sequences, roughly 50% recorded once. This specimen consisted of CD4+ T cells from blood, cultured in vitro, obtained after SARS-CoV-2 vaccination. The origin of the receptors is a human donor who had recovered from COVID-19. Each CDR3 is given with its conserved first and last residue. The D gene is left open where the match is weak. Clone size is given for some rows only: seen once, a few or many times, or a class if the clone is expanded.

NA	TRBV6-1	NA	TRBJ1-2	TGTGCCAGCAGACGCCAGAGGGATGGGGGCTACACCTTC	CASRRQRDGGYTF
NA	TRBV20-1	few	TRBJ2-7	TGCAGTGCTCAACACGTCCTAAGTTACGAGCAGTACTTC	CSAQHVLSYEQYF
NA	TRBV27	NA	TRBJ1-5	TGTGCCTACAGGGTGAGGAATCAGCCCCAGCATTTT	CAYRVRNQPQHF
NA	TRBV11-3	NA	TRBJ2-5	TGTGCCAGCAGCTTAGGGGGGCAGTTCGCGGAGACCCAGTACTTC	CASSLGGQFAETQYF
TRBD2	TRBV5-6	NA	TRBJ2-3	TGTGCCAGCAGCGCGACCCCTAGCGGGATCGGTACAGATACGCAGTATTTT	CASSATPSGIGTDTQYF
NA	TRBV7-3	NA	TRBJ2-1	TGTGCCAGCAGCCGGCAGGCCACTACCTCCTTGGATGAGCAGTTCTTC	CASSRQATTSLDEQFF
NA	TRBV20-1	few	TRBJ1-1	TGCAGTGCCAGCATCAGACTAGGGGTAACTGAAGCTTTCTTT	CSASIRLGVTEAFF
NA	TRBV7-2	NA	TRBJ2-2	TGTGCCAGCAGCTTAGTCGGGCGATTAGCGAACACCGGGGAGCTGTTTTTT	CASSLVGRLANTGELFF
TRBD1	TRBV12-3/TRBV12-4	NA	TRBJ2-7	TGTGCCAGCAGACCGGACAGGGCCTACGAGCAGTACTTC	CASRPDRAYEQYF
NA	TRBV11-2	few	TRBJ1-2	TGTGCCAGCAGCTTAGCTGGCCGCAGCTACACCTTC	CASSLAGRSYTF
NA	TRBV5-4	NA	TRBJ2-7	TGTGCCAGCAGCTCGGACCCCGGCTACGAGCAGTACTTC	CASSSDPGYEQYF
NA	TRBV11-3	NA	TRBJ1-2	TGTGCCAGCAGCCCGAGCCTACAGGGTAACTATGGCTACACCTTC	CASSPSLQGNYGYTF
NA	TRBV6-1	few	TRBJ1-1	TGTGCCAGCAGCCCCAGGTTGTTGGGAGGAGCTTTCTTT	CASSPRLLGGAFF
NA	TRBV20-1	NA	TRBJ2-5	TGCAGTGCTAGAGAGAGGGGGACCTGGGGAACGGAGACCCAGTACTTC	CSARERGTWGTETQYF
NA	TRBV4-2	once	TRBJ1-1	TGTGCCAGCAGGCTATCTACAGGGCGCACTGAAGCTTTCTTT	CASRLSTGRTEAFF
TRBD2	TRBV6-2/TRBV6-3	few	TRBJ2-1	TGTGCCAGCAGACCAGCTAGCGGGGGGCCTTACAATGAGCAGTTCTTC	CASRPASGGPYNEQFF
TRBD1	TRBV19	NA	TRBJ2-6	TGTGCCAGTAGTGACCTGCAGGGGGCTGGGGCCAACGTCCTGACTTTC	CASSDLQGAGANVLTF
NA	TRBV6-1	NA	TRBJ1-2	TGTGCCAGCAGCTTACAGGGTTGGGGCTACACCTTC	CASSLQGWGYTF
NA	TRBV7-2	NA	TRBJ1-1	TGTGCCAGCAGCTTTTGGCAGGGGAACACTGAAGCTTTCTTT	CASSFWQGNTEAFF
NA	TRBV12-3/TRBV12-4	NA	TRBJ1-2	TGTGCCAGCAGTCCCCCTCAGTACGGCGGAATCGGCTACACCTTC	CASSPPQYGGIGYTF
NA	TRBV6-1	NA	TRBJ1-5	TGTGCCAGCAGGGCCGGACAGCTGGATCAGCCCCAGCATTTT	CASRAGQLDQPQHF
NA	TRBV6-1	few	TRBJ1-2	TGTGCCAGCACGGGATCACGGGGTAATCCTAACTATGGCTACACCTTC	CASTGSRGNPNYGYTF
NA	TRBV6-1	NA	TRBJ2-2	TGTGCCAGCAGTCAGCCACAGGGGGGGACCGGGGAGCTGTTTTTT	CASSQPQGGTGELFF
NA	TRBV28	once	TRBJ1-1	TGTGCCAGCAGTTTGTGGGGGGGGAACACTGAAGCTTTCTTT	CASSLWGGNTEAFF
TRBD1	TRBV27	few	TRBJ2-7	TGTGCCAGCAGTTTCCAGGGGGCCTACGAGCAGTACTTC	CASSFQGAYEQYF
NA	TRBV12-3/TRBV12-4	NA	TRBJ1-1	TGTGCCAGCAATTATGGGACAAAGGGCACTGAAGCTTTCTTT	CASNYGTKGTEAFF
NA	TRBV10-3	few	TRBJ1-2	TGTGCCATCAGTGATGGCAGCCTCTATGGCTACACCTTC	CAISDGSLYGYTF
NA	TRBV11-2	NA	TRBJ2-2	TGTGCCAGCAGCTTAGGCCAGGGAAACACCGGGGAGCTGTTTTTT	CASSLGQGNTGELFF
NA	TRBV10-3	few	TRBJ2-7	TGTGCCATCAGTGGAGGTTTAGTGGACATCTACGAGCAGTACTTC	CAISGGLVDIYEQYF
NA	TRBV18	NA	TRBJ2-3	TGTGCCAGCTCTCTCAGAGAGGGGGATACGCAGTATTTT	CASSLREGDTQYF
TRBD2	TRBV5-4	NA	TRBJ2-3	TGTGCCAGCAGCTCACCGGGACTAGCGGGTCGCACAGATACGCAGTATTTT	CASSSPGLAGRTDTQYF
TRBD1	TRBV5-6	NA	TRBJ1-2	TGTGCCAGCAGCTTGGCAGGGGGCCTTAACTATGGCTACACCTTC	CASSLAGGLNYGYTF
NA	TRBV12-3/TRBV12-4	once	TRBJ1-5	TGTGCCAGCAGTAGTCCAAATCAGCCCCAGCATTTT	CASSSPNQPQHF
TRBD1	TRBV4-1	NA	TRBJ1-1	TGCGCCAGCAGCCTCGGGACAGGGGTTAGGACTGAAGCTTTCTTT	CASSLGTGVRTEAFF
NA	TRBV6-2/TRBV6-3	NA	TRBJ1-2	TGTGCCAGCAGTTATGCTTGGGGTAACTATGGCTACACCTTC	CASSYAWGNYGYTF
NA	TRBV7-6	few	TRBJ2-3	TGTGCCAGCAGCTTCCCTCCGGGCCAGCAGTATTTT	CASSFPPGQQYF
TRBD1	TRBV20-1	NA	TRBJ1-2	TGCAGTGTCAGTAGGCAGGACAGGGTCTATGGCTACACCTTC	CSVSRQDRVYGYTF
TRBD1	TRBV6-1	NA	TRBJ1-2	TGTGCCAGCAGTCGGACGACAGGGGGTAATGGCTACACCTTC	CASSRTTGGNGYTF
NA	TRBV11-3	NA	TRBJ2-3	TGTGCCAGCAACCAGGGCCTATCCGACACAGATACGCAGTATTTT	CASNQGLSDTDTQYF
TRBD1	TRBV19	NA	TRBJ1-5	TGTGCCAGTAGCTATGGCCGGGACAGCTACAATCAGCCCCAGCATTTT	CASSYGRDSYNQPQHF
TRBD2	TRBV27	few	TRBJ2-5	TGTGCCAGCAGTTCCACACTAGCGACACAAGAGACCCAGTACTTC	CASSSTLATQETQYF
NA	TRBV27	NA	TRBJ1-5	TGTGCCAGCAGTTTACTAGGGGTAAATCAGCCCCAGCATTTT	CASSLLGVNQPQHF
TRBD1	TRBV12-3/TRBV12-4	NA	TRBJ2-7	TGTGCCAGCAGTCGAGGACAGGGCTTGGCCTACGAGCAGTACTTC	CASSRGQGLAYEQYF
NA	TRBV5-1	NA	TRBJ2-1	TGCGCCAGCAGCCCGGACACGGCTACCTACAATGAGCAGTTCTTC	CASSPDTATYNEQFF
NA	TRBV28	NA	TRBJ1-4	TGTGCCAGCAGTTGGACGTGGGAAAAACTGTTTTTT	CASSWTWEKLFF